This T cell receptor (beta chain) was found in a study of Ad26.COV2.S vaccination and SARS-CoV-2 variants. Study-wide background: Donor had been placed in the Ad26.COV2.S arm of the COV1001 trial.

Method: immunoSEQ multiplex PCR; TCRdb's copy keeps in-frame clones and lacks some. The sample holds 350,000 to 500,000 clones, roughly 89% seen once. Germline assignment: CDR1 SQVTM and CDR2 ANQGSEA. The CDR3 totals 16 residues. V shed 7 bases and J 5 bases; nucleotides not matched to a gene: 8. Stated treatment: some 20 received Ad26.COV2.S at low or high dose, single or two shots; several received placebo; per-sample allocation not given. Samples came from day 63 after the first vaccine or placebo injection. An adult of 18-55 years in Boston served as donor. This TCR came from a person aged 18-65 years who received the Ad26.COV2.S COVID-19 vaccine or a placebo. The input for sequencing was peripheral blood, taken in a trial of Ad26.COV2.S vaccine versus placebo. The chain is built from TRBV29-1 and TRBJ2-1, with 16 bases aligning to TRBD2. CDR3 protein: CSAKGLAGGPHNEQFF. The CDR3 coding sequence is TGCAGCGCGAAGGGACTAGCGGGAGGGCCCCACAATGAGCAGTTCTTC.